Below are 14 T cell receptor beta chains sequenced from a single sample in a study of control samples from healthy donors and cancer patients. Using immunoSEQ multiplex PCR, the repertoire was profiled, and TCRdb retains in-frame clones only, with some absent. The sample lists some 130,000 clones; approximately 90% were seen once. Sequencing was performed on blood. These receptors were collected from a man in his forties in good health.

The chain combines TRBV12-3 or TRBV12-4 with TRBJ2-3; D gene unclear. V lost 1 base to trimming and J lost 9 bases, with 8 bases between them. The CDR3 sequence is 12 residues long. This chain's CDR3 is CASSLDSRTQYF. The CDR3 nucleotides are TGTGCCAGCAGTTTAGACTCCCGGACGCAGTATTTT.

V gene TRBV11-2 combines with J gene TRBJ1-6; no clear D. The CDR3 covers 17 residues. Germline V gives CDR1 SGHAT, CDR2 FQNNGV. The germline V and J ends were trimmed by 6 bases and 9 bases, with 24 bases remaining between them. This CDR3 reads CASRRWVGLPMGSPLHF. The CDR3 nucleotides read TGTGCCAGCAGGAGATGGGTCGGGCTACCAATGGGTTCACCCCTCCACTTT.

By share, this clone ranks as medium-sized. The rearrangement links TRBV6-5 to TRBJ1-4, with a weak D call TRBD1 (6 bases). In germline, CDR1 is MNHEY, CDR2 SVGAGI. Trimming took off 10 bases at V and 1 base at J, with 13 bases between the two ends. The CDR3 has 14 amino acids. This chain's CDR3 is CAITETGTNEKLFF. CDR3 coding DNA: TGTGCCATTACCGAGACAGGAACTAATGAAAAACTGTTTTTT.

V gene TRBV29-1 combines with J gene TRBJ2-5, with a tentative D call TRBD1 (6 bases). The CDR3 extends over 14 amino acids. V shed 0 bases and J shed 4 bases, with 12 bases lying between them. Germline CDR1 SQVTM, CDR2 ANQGSEA. The CDR3 region has the DNA TGCAGCGTTGAAGACGTAACAGGGTCAGAGACCCAGTACTTC. Amino acids: CSVEDVTGSETQYF.

The chain employs TRBV2 and TRBJ1-5; D is possibly TRBD1 (5 bases). V lost 7 bases and J lost 5, with 12 bases in between. Looked up from germline, CDR1 is SNHLY and CDR2 is FYNNEI. This CDR3 comprises 13 residues. For the CDR3, the DNA is TGTGCCAGCATGAGGGGTCGGGATCAGCCCCAGCATTTT. Translation gives CASMRGRDQPQHF.

The CDR3 spells CASSQEASSRIQYF. In nucleotides, the CDR3 is TGTGCCAGCAGCCAAGAAGCTAGCTCACGCATTCAGTACTTC. The rearrangement joins TRBV3-1 (or the pseudogene TRBV3-2) to TRBJ2-4; a weak D match, TRBD2 (5 bases). The length of the CDR3 is 14 residues. V was cut by 0 bases and J by 9 bases, with 12 bases left in between. The germline CDR1 and CDR2 sequences are LGHDT and YNNKEL (reference sequence).

The chain uses TRBV3-1 (or the pseudogene TRBV3-2) and TRBJ1-1; D perhaps matches TRBD1 (5 bases). The germline CDR1 and CDR2 sequences are LGHDT and YNNKEL (reference sequence). V shed 4 bases and J shed 0 bases, with 15 bases lying between them. The CDR3 is 16 residues long. The CDR3: CASSRGQGRMNTEAFF. CDR3 in DNA: TGTGCCAGCAGCCGCGGCCAGGGCCGCATGAACACTGAAGCTTTCTTT.

J is TRBJ2-7 and V is TRBV30; D unclear. This CDR3 contains 15 residues. The V gene lost 1 base and the J gene lost 6 bases, with 19 bases spanning the gap. Germline CDR1 GTSNPN, CDR2 SVGIG (reference sequence). The CDR3 loop is CAWSGSATLGSEQYF. The CDR3 DNA reads TGTGCCTGGAGTGGTTCCGCCACCCTGGGCTCCGAGCAGTACTTC.

V is TRBV5-6 and J is TRBJ2-1; TRBD2 agrees at 11 bases. Trimming at V came to 0 bases and at J to 5 bases, leaving 10 bases not matched to a gene. Germline CDR1 and CDR2: SGHDT and YYEEEE. The CDR3 extends over 18 amino acids. The CDR3 DNA reads as TGTGCCAGCAGCTTGGGTTCCGGCGGTAGCGGGGGGGACAATGAGCAGTTCTTC. Translated, it gives CASSLGSGGSGGDNEQFF.

The chain joins TRBV12-3 or TRBV12-4 to TRBJ1-1; D call uncertain. V lost 6 bases and J 4 bases, leaving 12 bases between the germline ends. The CDR3 runs to 13 residues. This CDR3 is CASSLQESTEAFF. DNA for the CDR3: TGTGCCAGCAGCCTTCAGGAATCCACTGAAGCTTTCTTT.

V usage is TRBV11-3 and J usage is TRBJ2-1, with TRBD2 identical over 10 bases. This CDR3 has 16 amino acids. In germline, CDR1 is SGHNT, CDR2 YENEEA. With V trimmed by 6 bases and J by 3 bases, 8 bases remained unmatched. The CDR3 region has the DNA TGTGCCAGCAGTTCTAGCGGGGGCCGTTTCTACAATGAGCAGTTCTTC. This codes for CASSSSGGRFYNEQFF.

V usage is TRBV6-5 and J usage is TRBJ2-5, with D possibly TRBD2 on 7 matching bases. CDR3 length equals 13 residues. With 6 bases removed from V and 4 bases from J, the gap between germline ends came to 12 bases. Germline V CDR1 and CDR2: MNHEY, SVGAGI. Here the CDR3 DNA reads TGTGCCAGCAGGCGAGGGGGGGTAGAGACCCAGTACTTC. This gives the protein CASRRGGVETQYF.

V usage is TRBV13 and J usage is TRBJ1-1, with D tentatively TRBD1 (5 bases). V lost 6 bases and J 6 bases, leaving 26 bases between the germline ends. Germline CDR1 PRHDT, CDR2 FYEKMQ (reference sequence). This CDR3 has 17 amino acids. The CDR3 bases are TGTGCCAGCAGGAAAGACATCCCCTGGGGGGGTATCCCTGAAGCTTTCTTT. This gives the protein CASRKDIPWGGIPEAFF.

The chain is built from TRBV6-5 and TRBJ1-6; D not certain. Germline CDR1 is MNHEY and CDR2 is SVGAGI. The CDR3 spans 13 residues. V was cut by 2 bases and J by 7 bases, with 6 bases left in between. CDR3 protein: CASSYGLNSPLHF. CDR3 nucleotides: TGTGCCAGCAGTTACGGTTTGAATTCACCCCTCCACTTT.